This T cell receptor beta chain is from a study of blood T cell repertoires in COVID-19. Across the study: PBMCs, B-cell-depleted T cells, or T cells provided the cDNA or gDNA that made up the material.

This clone came up once. The CDR3 is 11 amino acids. V was clipped by 7 bases and J by 0 bases, with 4 bases between them. In germline, CDR1 is SNHLY, CDR2 FYNNEI. Authors' methods: Scientists estimated how many nucleated cells there were by amplifying reference gene primers. TCRdb's copy holds only in-frame clones and misses some; the assay was immunoSEQ multiplex PCR. Clonal size and the V and J genes are those of that table, whereas D and trimming came from the DNA. The sample comprises 200,000 or so clones, about nine tenths of which are singletons, and around 4.5% rests with the top ten. The V call is TRBV2, the J call TRBJ2-7, with unresolved D. Sequencing was done on a sample of peripheral blood. The sequence was collected from a man between 50 and 59 years old with acute or convalescent COVID-19. In nucleotides, the CDR3 is TGTGCCAGCACTCCCTCCTACGAGCAGTACTTC. It codes for CASTPSYEQYF.